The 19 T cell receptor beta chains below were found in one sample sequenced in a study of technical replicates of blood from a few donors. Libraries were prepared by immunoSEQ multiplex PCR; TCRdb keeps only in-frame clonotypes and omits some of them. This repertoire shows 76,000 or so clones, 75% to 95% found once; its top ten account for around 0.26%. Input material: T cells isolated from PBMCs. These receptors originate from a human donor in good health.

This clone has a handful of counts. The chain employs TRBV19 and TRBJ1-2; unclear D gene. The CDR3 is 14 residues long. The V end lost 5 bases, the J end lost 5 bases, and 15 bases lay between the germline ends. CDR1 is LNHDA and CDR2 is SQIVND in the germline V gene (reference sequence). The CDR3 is CASSSQAIPYGYTF. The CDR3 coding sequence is TGTGCCAGTAGTTCCCAGGCTATACCGTATGGCTACACCTTC.

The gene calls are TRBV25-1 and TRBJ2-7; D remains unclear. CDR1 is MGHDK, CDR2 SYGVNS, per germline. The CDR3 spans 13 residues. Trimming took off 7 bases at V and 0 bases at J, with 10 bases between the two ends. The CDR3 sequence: CASTPRSSYEQYF. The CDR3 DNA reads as TGTGCCAGCACGCCGCGTAGCTCCTACGAGCAGTACTTC.

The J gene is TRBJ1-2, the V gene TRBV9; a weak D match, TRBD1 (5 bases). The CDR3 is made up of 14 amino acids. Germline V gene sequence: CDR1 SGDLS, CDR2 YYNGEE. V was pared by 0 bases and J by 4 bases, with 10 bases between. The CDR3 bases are TGTGCCAGCAGCGTAGGTCAGGGTACCTATGGCTACACCTTC. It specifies CASSVGQGTYGYTF. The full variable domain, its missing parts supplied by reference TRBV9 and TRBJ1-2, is DSGVTQTPKHLITATGQRVTLRCSPRSGDLSVYWYQQSLDQGLQFLIQYYNGEERAKGNILERFSAQQFPDLHSELNLSSLELGDSALYFCASSVGQGTYGYTFGSGTRLTVV.

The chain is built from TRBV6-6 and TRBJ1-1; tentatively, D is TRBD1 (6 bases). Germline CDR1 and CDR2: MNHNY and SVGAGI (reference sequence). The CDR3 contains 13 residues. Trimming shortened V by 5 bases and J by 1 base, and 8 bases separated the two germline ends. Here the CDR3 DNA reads TGTGCCAGCAGTGGACAGAAGAACACTGAAGCTTTCTTT. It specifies CASSGQKNTEAFF.

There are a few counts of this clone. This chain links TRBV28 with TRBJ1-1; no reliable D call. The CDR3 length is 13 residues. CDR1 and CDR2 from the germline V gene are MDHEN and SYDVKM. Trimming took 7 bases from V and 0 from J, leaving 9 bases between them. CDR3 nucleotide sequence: TGTGCCAGCAAGGCAGGCATGAACACTGAAGCTTTCTTT. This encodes CASKAGMNTEAFF.

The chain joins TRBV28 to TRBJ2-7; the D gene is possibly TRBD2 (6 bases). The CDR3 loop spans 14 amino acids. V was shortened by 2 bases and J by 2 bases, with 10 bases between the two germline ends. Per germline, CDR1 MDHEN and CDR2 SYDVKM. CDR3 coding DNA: TGTGCCAGCAGTTTACCAGCGGGCGCCTACGAGCAGTACTTC. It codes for CASSLPAGAYEQYF.

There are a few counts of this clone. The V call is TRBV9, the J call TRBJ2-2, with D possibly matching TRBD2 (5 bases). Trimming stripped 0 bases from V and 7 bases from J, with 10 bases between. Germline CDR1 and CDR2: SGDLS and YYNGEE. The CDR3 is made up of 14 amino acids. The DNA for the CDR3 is TGTGCCAGCAGCGTAGGGCTAGCCAGCGGGGAGCTGTTTTTT. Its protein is CASSVGLASGELFF.

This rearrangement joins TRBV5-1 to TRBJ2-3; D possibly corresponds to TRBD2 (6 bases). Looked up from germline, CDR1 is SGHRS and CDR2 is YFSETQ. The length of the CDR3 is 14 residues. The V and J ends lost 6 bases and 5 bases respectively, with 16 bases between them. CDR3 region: CASTIGSGRDTQYF. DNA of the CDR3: TGCGCCAGCACGATCGGGAGCGGAAGAGATACGCAGTATTTT.

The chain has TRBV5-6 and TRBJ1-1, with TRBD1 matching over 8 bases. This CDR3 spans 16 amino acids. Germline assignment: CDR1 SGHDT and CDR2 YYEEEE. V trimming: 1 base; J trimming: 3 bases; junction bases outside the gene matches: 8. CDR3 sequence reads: CASSLLGATGDTEAFF. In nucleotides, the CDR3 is TGTGCCAGCAGCTTGCTTGGGGCGACAGGGGACACTGAAGCTTTCTTT.

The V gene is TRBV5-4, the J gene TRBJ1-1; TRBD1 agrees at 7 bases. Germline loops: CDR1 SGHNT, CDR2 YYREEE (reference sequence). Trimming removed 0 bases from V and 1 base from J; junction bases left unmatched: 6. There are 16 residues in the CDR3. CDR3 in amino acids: CASSLEAGQWNTEAFF. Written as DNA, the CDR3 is TGTGCCAGCAGCTTGGAGGCGGGACAGTGGAACACTGAAGCTTTCTTT.

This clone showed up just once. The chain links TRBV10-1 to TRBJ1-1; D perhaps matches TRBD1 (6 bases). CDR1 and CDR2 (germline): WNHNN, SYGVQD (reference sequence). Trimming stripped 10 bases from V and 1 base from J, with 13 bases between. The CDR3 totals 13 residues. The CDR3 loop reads CATQGYRNTEAFF. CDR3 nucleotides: TGCGCCACCCAGGGGTACCGGAACACTGAAGCTTTCTTT.

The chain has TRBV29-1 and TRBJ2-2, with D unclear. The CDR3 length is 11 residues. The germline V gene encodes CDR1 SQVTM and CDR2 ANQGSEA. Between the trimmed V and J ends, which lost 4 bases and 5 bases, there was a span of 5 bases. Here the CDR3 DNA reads TGCAGCGTTGCCAGGACCGGGGAGCTGTTTTTT. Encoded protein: CSVARTGELFF.

CDR3 sequence: CASSLETENSPLHF. The CDR3 DNA reads as TGCGCCAGCAGCTTGGAGACAGAGAATTCACCCCTCCACTTT. The chain carries TRBV5-1 and TRBJ1-6; a possible D gene is TRBD1 (5 bases). Trimming removed 0 bases at V and 7 bases at J, with 8 bases between. The germline CDR1 and CDR2 sequences are SGHRS and YFSETQ. CDR3 length equals 14 residues.

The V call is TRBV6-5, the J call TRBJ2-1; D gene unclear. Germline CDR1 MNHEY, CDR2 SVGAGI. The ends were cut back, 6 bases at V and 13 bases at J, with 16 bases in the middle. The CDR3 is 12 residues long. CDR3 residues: CASRSTADFQFF. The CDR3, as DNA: TGTGCCAGCAGAAGCACCGCCGATTTTCAGTTCTTC.

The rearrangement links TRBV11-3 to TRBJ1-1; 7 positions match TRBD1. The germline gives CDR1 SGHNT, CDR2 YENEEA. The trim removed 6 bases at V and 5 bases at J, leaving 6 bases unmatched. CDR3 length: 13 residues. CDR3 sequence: CASSPTGRTEAFF. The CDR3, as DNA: TGTGCCAGCAGTCCGACAGGGAGGACTGAAGCTTTCTTT. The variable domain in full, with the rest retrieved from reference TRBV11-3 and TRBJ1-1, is EAGVVQSPRYKIIEKKQPVAFWCNPISGHNTLYWYLQNLGQGPELLIRYENEEAVDDSQLPKDRFSAERLKGVDSTLKIQPAELGDSAVYLCASSPTGRTEAFFGQGTRLTVV.

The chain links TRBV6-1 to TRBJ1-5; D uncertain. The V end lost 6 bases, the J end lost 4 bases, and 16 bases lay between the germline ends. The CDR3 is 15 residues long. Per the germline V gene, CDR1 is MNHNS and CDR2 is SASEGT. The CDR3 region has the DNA TGTGCCAGCAGAGGATTCTCAGGATGGAATCAGCCCCAGCATTTT. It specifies CASRGFSGWNQPQHF.

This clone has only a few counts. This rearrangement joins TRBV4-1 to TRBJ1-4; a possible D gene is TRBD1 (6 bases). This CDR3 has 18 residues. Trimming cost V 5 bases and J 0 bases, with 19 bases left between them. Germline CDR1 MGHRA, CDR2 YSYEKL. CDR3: CASSFTGTRFATNEKLFF. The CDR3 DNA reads TGCGCCAGCAGCTTCACAGGGACCAGATTTGCAACTAATGAAAAACTGTTTTTT.

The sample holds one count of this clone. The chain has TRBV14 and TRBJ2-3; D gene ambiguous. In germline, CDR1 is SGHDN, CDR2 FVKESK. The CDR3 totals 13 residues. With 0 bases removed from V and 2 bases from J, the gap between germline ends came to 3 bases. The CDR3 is CASSQDYTDTQYF. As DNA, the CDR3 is TGTGCCAGCAGCCAAGATTACACAGATACGCAGTATTTT.

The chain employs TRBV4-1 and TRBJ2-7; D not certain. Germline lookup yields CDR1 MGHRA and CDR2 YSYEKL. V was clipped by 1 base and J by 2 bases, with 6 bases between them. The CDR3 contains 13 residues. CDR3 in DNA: TGCGCCAGCAGCCAAGTTAGAGCCTACGAGCAGTACTTC. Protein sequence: CASSQVRAYEQYF.